This TCR beta chain was identified during a study of T cells in Graves' hyperthyroidism and ophthalmopathy (dated by TCRdb to between 2018 and 2020). With respect to the entire study: Peripheral blood samples were taken at the time of initial diagnosis, prior to any treatment. To identify TCR V-J signatures that set the groups apart, the researchers used a discovery cohort of 100 patients, made up of 43 with Graves' ophthalmopathy and 57 with stable Graves' hyperthyroidism. An independent validation cohort of under 20 hyperthyroidism patients and about 15 patients who later progressed to ophthalmopathy tested prospective prediction of ophthalmopathy. For training and testing, the 100 or so patients in the discovery cohort were randomly divided in a 7:3 ratio. Thyroid tissue and blood T-cell repertoires from six Graves' hyperthyroidism patients were also compared in the study. Following sampling, methimazole starting at 30 mg daily was given to hyperthyroidism patients, and high-dose intravenous methylprednisolone was given to ophthalmopathy patients. The paper describes TCR Vbeta CDR3 sequencing of about 140 peripheral blood samples, made up of 43 ophthalmopathy patients, some 76 hyperthyroidism patients and about 17 progressor patients.

Amplification of TCR beta CDR3 regions was carried out from RNA transcripts. A first-round RT-PCR of the TCR CDR3 used the HTBI primer set with the Qiagen OneStep RT-PCR kit. The libraries were constructed in a second round of multiplex PCR and then size-selected and purified. The libraries were sequenced on an Illumina HiSeq2000 using paired-end 100 bp reads. Per the original workflow: Raw data were processed with SOAPnuke, discarding reads with adapters, uncalled bases, mean Phred below 15, or no exact constant-primer or identifier match. COPE v1.2.5 was used to merge the high-quality paired reads, and each unique nucleotide sequence was defined as a clonotype. MiTCR v1.1 was used to align the clonotypes against IMGT TRBV, TRBD and TRBJ reference segments. The analysis was restricted to V-J combinations with a frequency above 0.0001, which together covered roughly 99% of the repertoires. A TCS score was defined as the ratio of F50 (clonal expansion) to E x V (chaos), with BLOSUM62-based TCRdist applied between CDR3 peptides within each V-J. Welch's t-statistics and random forest reduced around 550 V-J features to roughly 13, which were used in a naive Bayes classifier (R e1071). The public reads were quality trimmed at Q25 with fastp and then assembled into clones with MiXCR by TCRdb, keeping productive beta chains. Rows merge per CDR3 protein into single entries with the most common DNA and genes. TCRdb's processing, not the authors' own work, is the source of the V and J calls. A total of around 580,000 distinct CDR3 sequences appear in this sample, over 15% of them only once. The ten largest clones represent more than 15% of the sample.

Its CDR3 holds 14 amino acids, cysteine through phenylalanine. Kept here is only the CDR3 DNA, which spans 42 bases and is read in frame from base 1. V is pruned by 2 bases and J by 2 bases, leaving 3 bases of the junction without a gene match. The germline V gene provides CDR1 SGHTA and CDR2 FQGTGA. A word on this clonotype: What antigen it recognizes has not been identified. Base qualities are not at hand, and no much larger clone is one base apart.

A patient counted as having stable Graves' hyperthyroidism if no progression to ophthalmopathy occurred over 18 months of follow-up. The hyperthyroidism patients were between 18 and 65 years old and newly diagnosed, with a disease duration of less than 2 months. Exclusion was applied to patients with uncontrolled infections, other autoimmune diseases, pregnancy or lactation. Clinical symptoms, serum thyroxine and TRAb, thyroid ultrasound, and orbital computed tomography formed the basis for the diagnoses. PBMCs were separated from around 9.1 ml of fresh peripheral blood using Ficoll-Paque density gradient centrifugation. Trizol reagent was used to extract total RNA, and RNA quality was then checked on an Agilent 2100 Bioanalyzer. Here is what the overall study found, with its caveats: A model built on a 13 V-J signature distinguished ophthalmopathy from stable hyperthyroidism, reaching around 87% sensitivity and 81.08% specificity in cross-validation and 80%/75% in testing. In validation, the model predicted progression to ophthalmopathy a median of around 6.5 months before onset, with around 70% sensitivity and roughly 77% specificity. Blood samples also contained most of the expanded thyroid clonotypes (frequency above 0.001), which suggests that blood repertoires may reflect thyroid immune responses. No statistical method was used to fix the sample size in advance, and group allocation was not hidden from the investigators.

This sequence was found in a woman aged 18 to 35 with Graves' hyperthyroidism. The specimen sequenced was blood. Here the chain combines TRBV7-3 and TRBJ2-7; the junction holds 7 bases that match TRBD2. The CDR3 reads CASSLLAVTYEQYF. The base sequence is TGTGCCAGCAGCTTACTAGCGGTAACCTACGAGCAGTACTTC.